This paragraph covers one T cell receptor beta chain sequence. The data belong to a study of cytomegalovirus exposure and HLA in healthy donors. The ends were cut back, 5 bases at V and 5 bases at J, with 12 bases in the middle. The germline V gene encodes CDR1 SGHVS and CDR2 FQNEAQ. The CDR3 has 13 residues. The PCR had 60 Vbeta and 13 Jbeta primers. The table came from immunoSEQ multiplex PCR; TCRdb's copy has only in-frame clones and leaves some out. The top ten clones hold less than 0.4% of a sample with around 270,000 clones, 75% to 90% of them seen once. The specimen sequenced was PBMCs. This receptor was taken from a girl under 10 years old in good health and CMV-seronegative. V is TRBV7-8 and J is TRBJ1-2; D gene uncertain. The CDR3 DNA reads as TGTGCCAGCAGCCCCGATGCGGGATATGGCTACACCTTC. Its translation is CASSPDAGYGYTF.